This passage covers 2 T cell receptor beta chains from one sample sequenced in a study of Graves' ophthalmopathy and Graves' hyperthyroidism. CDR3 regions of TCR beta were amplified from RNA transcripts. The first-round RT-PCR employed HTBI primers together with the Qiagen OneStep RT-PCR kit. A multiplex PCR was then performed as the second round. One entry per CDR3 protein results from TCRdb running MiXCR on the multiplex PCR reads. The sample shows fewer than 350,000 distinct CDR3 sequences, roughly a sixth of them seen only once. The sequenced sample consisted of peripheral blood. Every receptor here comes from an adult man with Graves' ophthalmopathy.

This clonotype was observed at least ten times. The CDR3 nucleotides read TGTGCCAGCAGCCCACGCCGGACAGGGCCAGGCGAGCAGTACTTC. This encodes CASSPRRTGPGEQYF. The gene calls are TRBV28 and TRBJ2-7; 8 nucleotides match TRBD1. The CDR3 covers 15 residues. The V and J ends lost 6 bases and 6 bases, in that order; junction bases with no gene match: 13. Germline lookup yields CDR1 MDHEN and CDR2 SYDVKM. Supplemented by reference TRBV28 and TRBJ2-7, the full variable domain reads DVKVTQSSRYLVKRTGEKVFLECVQDMDHENMFWYRQDPGLGLRLIYFSYDVKMKEKGDIPEGYSVSREKKERFSLILESASTNQTSMYLCASSPRRTGPGEQYFGPGTRLTVT.

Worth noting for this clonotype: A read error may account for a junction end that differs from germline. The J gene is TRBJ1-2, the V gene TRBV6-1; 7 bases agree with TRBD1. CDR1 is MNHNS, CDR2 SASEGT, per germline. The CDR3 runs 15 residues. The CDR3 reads CASSDASTGTYRYTF. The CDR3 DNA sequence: TGTGCCAGCAGTGATGCTTCGACAGGGACCTATCGCTACACCTTC.